One sample yielded the 23 T cell receptor beta chains listed below, sequenced in a study of vaccination and CD4 T cells after COVID-19. Sequencing of DNA taken from cultured CD4+ T cells relied on the Oncomine TCR Beta short-read assay. TCRdb itself ran the PCR reads through MiXCR, one entry per CDR3 protein. Of some 15,000 distinct CDR3 sequences listed, 55% to 75% are singletons. The treatment: 10-day PBMC culture with coronavirus spike peptide pools or control peptides (ViraFEST assay). These receptors have no known antigen. Sequencing used CD4+ T cells from blood, cultured in vitro. The receptors here all came from a human donor who had recovered from COVID-19.

This clonotype has a single count. This sequence joins TRBV20-1 and TRBJ2-5; D possibly corresponds to TRBD2 (5 bases). This CDR3 region has 15 residues. Trimming removed 6 bases from V and 3 bases from J, with 20 bases in between. Germline V CDR1 and CDR2: DFQATT, SNEGSKA (reference sequence). CDR3 region: CSAENGRDGEETQYF. The CDR3 nucleotides are TGCAGTGCCGAAAACGGTCGCGACGGGGAAGAGACCCAGTACTTC.

The chain has TRBV5-6 and TRBJ1-2; no clear D gene. CDR1 and CDR2 from the germline V gene are SGHDT and YYEEEE. V shed 2 bases and J shed 7 bases, with 12 bases lying between them. The CDR3 loop spans 13 amino acids. The CDR3 DNA is TGTGCCAGCAGCTTAGAACAGAGCGGTGGCTACACCTTC. This gives the protein CASSLEQSGGYTF.

The rearrangement joins TRBV21-1 to TRBJ2-1; the listed D gene, TRBD2, was not tested against the DNA. TRBV21-1 is marked as a pseudogene. This CDR3 region has 16 residues. CDR3 nucleotide sequence: TGTGCCAGCAGCAAAGAAAGGCGGCTAGGACGTTGTGAGCAGTTCTTC. Translating it yields CASSKERRLGRCEQFF.

The CDR3 bases are TGTGCCAGCAGTTTAGTAGCGGGAGGGATGGCCAAAAACATTCAGTACTTC. It is translated as CASSLVAGGMAKNIQYF. This chain links TRBV12-3 or TRBV12-4 with TRBJ2-4; 11 bases align to TRBD2. The CDR3 is 17 amino acids. V was clipped by 1 base and J by 1 base; unmatched bases: 3.

The chain joins TRBV19 to TRBJ2-7; 8 bases agree with TRBD1. Germline assignment: CDR1 LNHDA and CDR2 SQIVND (reference sequence). Trimming cost V 5 bases and J 3 bases; bases outside gene matches: 6. This CDR3 has 14 amino acids. CDR3 region: CASSVGQGFYEQYF. CDR3 nucleotides: TGTGCCAGTAGTGTCGGACAGGGTTTCTACGAGCAGTACTTC.

V gene TRBV21-1 combines with J gene TRBJ2-7; the table's TRBD2 call for D was not verified on the DNA. TRBV21-1 is annotated as a pseudogene. The CDR3 sequence is 15 residues long. The CDR3 spells CASRGLAGPSYEQYF. CDR3 nucleotides: TGTGCCAGCAGGGGACTAGCGGGCCCCTCCTACGAGCAGTACTTC.

This chain links TRBV27 with TRBJ1-4; D is undetermined. The V and J ends lost 9 bases and 3 bases respectively, with 8 bases between them. CDR3 length: 12 residues. Germline assignment: CDR1 MNHEY and CDR2 SMNVEV (reference sequence). The CDR3 reads CASRRANEKLFF. The CDR3 DNA follows: TGTGCCAGTCGGCGAGCTAATGAAAAACTGTTTTTT.

This clonotype was picked up one time. The chain couples TRBV24-1 to TRBJ2-3; 10 bases agree with TRBD2. The CDR3 loop spans 16 amino acids. Trimming took 4 bases from V and 4 from J; bases not matched to a gene: 7. Germline assignment: CDR1 KGHDR and CDR2 SFDVKD. The chain's CDR3 is CATSDTLAGVADTQYF. The CDR3 nucleotides read TGTGCCACCAGTGACACGCTAGCGGGAGTGGCAGATACGCAGTATTTT.

This clonotype has only a few counts. The J gene is TRBJ2-7, the V gene TRBV2; the D is unclear. Looked up from germline, CDR1 is SNHLY and CDR2 is FYNNEI. V was clipped by 6 bases and J by 6 bases, with 9 bases between them. This CDR3 has 11 amino acids. This CDR3 reads CASREQVEQYF. The DNA for the CDR3 is TGTGCCAGCAGGGAACAAGTCGAGCAGTACTTC.

This clonotype has a handful of counts. The CDR3 DNA reads TGTGCCAGCAGTTATAGGGACACCATATATTTT. This sequence encodes CASSYRDTIYF. This chain connects TRBV6-5 to TRBJ1-3; D not resolved. This CDR3 has 11 residues. CDR1 and CDR2 from the germline V gene are MNHEY and SVGAGI. V dropped 3 bases and J dropped 8 bases, with 5 bases sitting between them.

This chain links TRBV7-9 with TRBJ2-3, with D maybe TRBD2 (6 bases). V shed 5 bases and J shed 2 bases, with 17 bases lying between them. CDR1 SEHNR and CDR2 FQNEAQ come from the germline V gene (reference sequence). The CDR3 has 16 residues. The CDR3 DNA sequence: TGTGCCAGCAGCCCTACCTCGGTGCGGGACACAGATACGCAGTATTTT. Translating gives CASSPTSVRDTDTQYF.

This clonotype has only a few counts. The chain carries TRBV10-3 and TRBJ1-6; 9 nucleotides align to TRBD1. Germline values: CDR1 ENHRY, CDR2 SYGVKD. With V trimmed by 6 bases and J by 10 bases, 4 bases remained unmatched. The length of the CDR3 is 13 residues. The CDR3 is CAIRGTGSSPLHF. The DNA of the CDR3 is TGTGCCATCAGGGGGACAGGGTCCTCACCCCTCCACTTT.

This clonotype appeared once. The gene calls are TRBV4-1 and TRBJ1-5, with D unresolved. Trimming stripped 0 bases from V and 0 bases from J, with 12 bases between. Germline V gives CDR1 MGHRA, CDR2 YSYEKL. CDR3 length equals 17 residues. CDR3 sequence (DNA): TGCGCCAGCAGCCAAGATCTAGGCAGTCCTAGCAATCAGCCCCAGCATTTT. This sequence encodes CASSQDLGSPSNQPQHF.

The J gene is TRBJ2-3, the V gene TRBV28, with D tentatively TRBD2 (6 bases). Germline V gene sequence: CDR1 MDHEN, CDR2 SYDVKM. Trimming took off 8 bases at V and 4 bases at J, with 19 bases between the two ends. The CDR3 runs 15 residues. The CDR3 sequence: CASWTPGEGSDTQYF. As DNA, the CDR3 is TGTGCCAGCTGGACCCCGGGGGAAGGGTCAGATACGCAGTATTTT.

The chain links TRBV6-1 to TRBJ2-1; perhaps TRBD2 as D (5 bases). The germline gives CDR1 MNHNS, CDR2 SASEGT. The length of the CDR3 is 14 residues. V lost 2 bases, J lost 6 bases, and 11 bases lay in between. The CDR3 sequence is CASSENWRPNEQFF. In DNA form, the CDR3 reads TGTGCCAGCAGTGAAAACTGGAGGCCCAATGAGCAGTTCTTC.

The gene calls are TRBV27 and TRBJ2-5; 8 bases agree with TRBD2. The CDR3 consists of 15 residues. Unmatched junction bases numbered 7, after V lost 6 bases and J lost 1 base. The germline V gene encodes CDR1 MNHEY and CDR2 SMNVEV (reference sequence). CDR3 nucleotides: TGTGCCAGCAGCCGTGATCTAGCGGGCCAAGAGACCCAGTACTTC. This translates into CASSRDLAGQETQYF.

This clonotype was seen a single time. The chain couples TRBV19 to TRBJ1-5, with TRBD1 identical over 9 bases. With V trimmed by 6 bases and J by 5 bases, 8 bases remained unmatched. Per germline, CDR1 LNHDA and CDR2 SQIVND (reference sequence). The length of the CDR3 is 15 residues. CDR3 sequence reads: CASRGRRTGDQPQHF. The CDR3 region has the DNA TGTGCCAGTAGGGGGCGCCGGACAGGGGATCAGCCCCAGCATTTT.

In its sample, this clonotype was seen a few times. The chain's CDR3 is CSAKGQGGYGYTF. The CDR3 region has the DNA TGCAGTGCTAAGGGCCAGGGGGGCTATGGCTACACCTTC. The rearrangement uses TRBV20-1 and TRBJ1-2; 7 bases are a match to TRBD1. This CDR3 spans 13 amino acids. CDR1 and CDR2 (germline): DFQATT, SNEGSKA (reference sequence). The V gene end was trimmed by 4 bases and the J gene end by 4 bases; junction bases not matched to a gene: 6.

V usage is TRBV7-9 and J usage is TRBJ1-6, with D perhaps TRBD1 (5 bases). Germline V gives CDR1 SEHNR, CDR2 FQNEAQ (reference sequence). V lost 1 base and J 8 bases, leaving 9 bases between the germline ends. The CDR3 contains 14 residues. CDR3 residues: CASSLEVRDSPLHF. The CDR3 nucleotides read TGTGCCAGCAGCTTAGAGGTCAGGGATTCACCCCTCCACTTT.

This clonotype was recorded a few times. V gene TRBV6-2 or TRBV6-3 combines with J gene TRBJ1-5; D is ambiguous. The germline V gene encodes CDR1 MNHEY and CDR2 SVGEGT. Trimming took off 1 base at V and 2 bases at J, with 3 bases between the two ends. The CDR3 totals 13 residues. CDR3 nucleotide sequence: TGTGCCAGCAGTTACTGGGGCAATCAGCCCCAGCATTTT. This encodes CASSYWGNQPQHF.

This chain joins TRBV20-1 and TRBJ2-1; TRBD2 matches at 9 bases. CDR3 size: 13 residues. Per the germline V gene, CDR1 is DFQATT and CDR2 is SNEGSKA (reference sequence). The CDR3 loop reads CTAGGRSYNEQFF. DNA for the CDR3: TGCACAGCGGGAGGACGCTCCTACAATGAGCAGTTCTTC.

The rearrangement joins TRBV19 to TRBJ1-5; D might be TRBD1 (6 bases). This CDR3 is built from 15 residues. Trimming left V 7 bases short and J 4 bases short, with 17 bases between. Germline loops: CDR1 LNHDA, CDR2 SQIVND (reference sequence). In DNA form, the CDR3 reads TGTGCCAGTACCCAGCCGGGGGCGGTTAATCAGCCCCAGCATTTT. Protein sequence: CASTQPGAVNQPQHF.

The V call is TRBV4-1, the J call TRBJ1-6; a weak D match, TRBD1 (6 bases). Germline-derived CDR1 and CDR2 are MGHRA and YSYEKL. The V and J ends lost 2 bases and 9 bases respectively, with 11 bases between them. The CDR3 totals 14 residues. In nucleotides, the CDR3 is TGCGCCAGCAGCCAAAGAGGGGGGTTTTCACCCCTCCACTTT. Translating it yields CASSQRGGFSPLHF.